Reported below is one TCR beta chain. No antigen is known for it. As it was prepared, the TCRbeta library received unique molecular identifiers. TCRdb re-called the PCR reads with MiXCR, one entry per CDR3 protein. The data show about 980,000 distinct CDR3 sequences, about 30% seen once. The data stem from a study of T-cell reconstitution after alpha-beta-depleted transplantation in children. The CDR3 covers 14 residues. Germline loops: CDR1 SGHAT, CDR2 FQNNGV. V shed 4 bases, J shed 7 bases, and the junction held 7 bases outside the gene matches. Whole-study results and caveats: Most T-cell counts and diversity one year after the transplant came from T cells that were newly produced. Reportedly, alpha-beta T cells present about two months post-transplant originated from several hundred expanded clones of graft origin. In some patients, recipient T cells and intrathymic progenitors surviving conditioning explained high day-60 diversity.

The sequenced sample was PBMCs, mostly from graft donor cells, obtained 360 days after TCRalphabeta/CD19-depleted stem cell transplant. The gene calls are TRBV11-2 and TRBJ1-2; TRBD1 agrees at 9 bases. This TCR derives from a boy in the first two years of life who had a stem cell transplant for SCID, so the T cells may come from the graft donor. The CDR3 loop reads CASSSVQGARGYTF. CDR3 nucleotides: TGTGCCAGCAGCTCGGTACAGGGGGCGCGTGGCTACACCTTC.